The 22 T cell receptor beta chains given below trace back to one sample, sequenced in a study of blood T cell repertoires in COVID-19. Assay used: immunoSEQ multiplex PCR; TCRdb lists only in-frame clones, some missing. The sample comprises about 44,000 clones, approximately 77% of which are singletons, and approximately 4% rests with the top ten. Sequenced input: peripheral blood. All receptors derive from a woman in her sixties or seventies with acute or convalescent COVID-19.

The rearrangement uses TRBV11-3 and TRBJ2-1; D possibly corresponds to TRBD2 (5 bases). There are 13 residues in the CDR3. Trimming cost V 1 base and J 5 bases, with 6 bases left between them. The germline gives CDR1 SGHNT, CDR2 YENEEA. Here the CDR3 DNA reads TGTGCCAGCAGCTTAGGAGCGGACAATGAGCAGTTCTTC. Translating it yields CASSLGADNEQFF.

The CDR3 reads CASSSEVMNTEAFF. The CDR3 nucleotides are TGTGCCAGTAGTTCTGAGGTTATGAACACTGAAGCTTTCTTT. The chain employs TRBV19 and TRBJ1-1, with D uncertain. Trimming shortened V by 5 bases and J by 0 bases, and 10 bases separated the two germline ends. Germline-derived CDR1 and CDR2 are LNHDA and SQIVND (reference sequence). CDR3 length: 14 amino acids.

This clone appeared a few times. The chain has TRBV21-1 and TRBJ1-6; TRBD1 is the table's D call, not checked against the DNA. TRBV21-1 is a known pseudogene. The CDR3 has 15 amino acids. CDR3 nucleotides: TGTGCCAGCAGCAAAGTTCGACAGGACAATTCACCCCTCCACTTT. Protein sequence: CASSKVRQDNSPLHF.

The count of this clone is one. The chain combines TRBV27 with TRBJ1-1; D is ambiguous. Between the trimmed V and J ends, which lost 7 bases and 2 bases, there was a span of 11 bases. The germline CDR1 and CDR2 sequences are MNHEY and SMNVEV (reference sequence). The CDR3 runs 13 residues. CDR3 in DNA: TGTGCCAGCATCGATCCCTACAACACTGAAGCTTTCTTT. This translates into CASIDPYNTEAFF.

This sequence joins TRBV2 and TRBJ2-1, with TRBD2 identical over 10 bases. The V gene end was trimmed by 5 bases and the J gene end by 7 bases; junction bases not matched to a gene: 8. This CDR3 is built from 15 residues. Germline CDR1 reads SNHLY; CDR2 reads FYNNEI. The CDR3 sequence: CASSPAGGPYNEQFF. CDR3 DNA: TGTGCCAGCAGTCCAGCGGGAGGGCCGTATAATGAGCAGTTCTTC.

J is TRBJ2-7 and V is TRBV2; tentative D call: TRBD2 (6 bases). The germline V gene has CDR1 SNHLY and CDR2 FYNNEI. This CDR3 region has 12 residues. V gave up 8 bases and J gave up 6 bases, with 14 bases separating them. This CDR3 reads CASDSGAGEQYF. The CDR3 nucleotides read TGTGCCAGCGATAGCGGAGCGGGCGAGCAGTACTTC.

J is TRBJ1-1 and V is TRBV19, with D unresolved. V shed 5 bases and J shed 1 base, with 14 bases lying between them. The germline V gene encodes CDR1 LNHDA and CDR2 SQIVND (reference sequence). The CDR3 is 15 residues long. Written as DNA, the CDR3 is TGTGCCAGTAGTCTCCGACCCCGGGGGAACACTGAAGCTTTCTTT. As protein: CASSLRPRGNTEAFF.

The chain combines TRBV30 with TRBJ1-3; 7 bases align to TRBD1. The CDR3 has 15 amino acids. Trimming removed 4 bases from V and 7 bases from J; junction bases left unmatched: 13. In germline, CDR1 is GTSNPN, CDR2 SVGIG (reference sequence). The CDR3 is CAWTSTGSFGNTIYF. CDR3 sequence (DNA): TGTGCCTGGACCTCGACAGGGAGCTTTGGGAACACCATATATTTT.

The genes are TRBV4-2 and TRBJ2-1, with 15 bases lining up with TRBD2. Unmatched junction bases numbered 2, after V lost 4 bases and J lost 7 bases. The CDR3 loop spans 15 amino acids. Germline V gene data show CDR1 as LGHNA and CDR2 as YNFKEQ. CDR3 region: CASSPGLAGGNEQFF. CDR3 coding DNA: TGTGCCAGCAGCCCGGGACTAGCGGGAGGTAATGAGCAGTTCTTC.

V and J are TRBV9 and TRBJ2-1; TRBD2 aligns across 11 bases. The CDR3 contains 16 residues. V trimming: 4 bases; J trimming: 3 bases; junction bases outside the gene matches: 6. Germline values: CDR1 SGDLS, CDR2 YYNGEE. The CDR3 nucleotides read TGTGCCAGCAGCCCCCCCGGGACTAGCGGCTACAATGAGCAGTTCTTC. This sequence encodes CASSPPGTSGYNEQFF.

DNA for the CDR3: TGTGCCAGCAGCCATAGAGGAGGGGCCTCTGGAAACACCATATATTTT. Protein: CASSHRGGASGNTIYF. The rearrangement joins TRBV7-2 to TRBJ1-3; a possible D gene is TRBD1 (5 bases). Trimming took 5 bases from V and 0 from J, leaving 14 bases between them. CDR3 length: 16 residues. Germline-derived CDR1 and CDR2 are SGHTA and FQGNSA.

The rearrangement links TRBV27 to TRBJ2-2, with D possibly TRBD2 on 6 matching bases. The CDR3 runs 17 residues. Germline V gene data show CDR1 as MNHEY and CDR2 as SMNVEV (reference sequence). V shed 0 bases and J shed 4 bases, with 15 bases lying between them. CDR3 bases: TGTGCCAGCAGTTTATCGAGGGGACTTCCATCCACCGGGGAGCTGTTTTTT. Translated, it gives CASSLSRGLPSTGELFF.

The J gene is TRBJ2-4, the V gene TRBV12-3 or TRBV12-4, with D possibly matching TRBD1 (6 bases). Between the trimmed V and J ends, which lost 5 bases and 15 bases, there was a span of 17 bases. This CDR3 has 12 amino acids. CDR3 loop: CASSQRQGSRYF. In DNA form, the CDR3 reads TGTGCCAGCAGTCAAAGGCAGGGGTCGAGGTACTTC.

The rearrangement uses TRBV6-5 and TRBJ1-6, with 9 bases identical to TRBD1. With V trimmed by 9 bases and J by 11 bases, 8 bases remained unmatched. CDR1 is MNHEY and CDR2 is SVGAGI in the germline V gene. This CDR3 spans 13 amino acids. In DNA form, the CDR3 reads TGTGCCAGTATACAGGGGGCGGGTGCACCCCTCCACTTT. The encoded protein is CASIQGAGAPLHF.

The chain employs TRBV7-2 and TRBJ1-4; 7 bases agree with TRBD1. After removal of 1 base from V and 8 bases from J, the junction contained 10 bases not matched to a gene. Germline lookup yields CDR1 SGHTA and CDR2 FQGNSA. This CDR3 comprises 16 residues. CDR3 protein: CASSLGDRVLGEKLFF. The CDR3 DNA reads TGTGCCAGCAGCTTAGGAGACAGGGTCCTGGGCGAAAAACTGTTTTTT.

This clone came up once. The CDR3 sequence is CSVDFGGQNYGYTF. The CDR3 DNA sequence: TGCAGCGTTGATTTTGGAGGGCAGAACTATGGCTACACCTTC. The chain is built from TRBV29-1 and TRBJ1-2; D remains ambiguous. CDR1 and CDR2 from the germline V gene are SQVTM and ANQGSEA. This CDR3 spans 14 amino acids. V shed 3 bases and J shed 2 bases, with 13 bases lying between them.

The rearrangement uses TRBV27 and TRBJ1-3, with D tentatively TRBD1 (5 bases). Germline-derived CDR1 and CDR2 are MNHEY and SMNVEV (reference sequence). Deletions cut 2 bases from V and 0 bases from J, with 8 bases between. The CDR3 spans 15 residues. The CDR3 sequence is CASSLGTSSGNTIYF. As DNA, the CDR3 is TGTGCCAGCAGTTTAGGGACTAGCTCTGGAAACACCATATATTTT.

The DNA of the CDR3 is TGTGCCAGCGCGCGGGACGGAAACACTGAAGCTTTCTTT. It codes for CASARDGNTEAFF. V and J are TRBV18 and TRBJ1-1, with D perhaps TRBD1 (5 bases). The length of the CDR3 is 13 residues. The V and J ends lost 8 bases and 2 bases respectively, with 12 bases between them. Germline CDR1 is KGHSH and CDR2 is LQKENI.

J is TRBJ2-5 and V is TRBV15; 10 nucleotides line up with TRBD2. Germline assignment: CDR1 LNHNV and CDR2 YYDKDF (reference sequence). The V and J ends lost 4 bases and 5 bases, in that order; junction bases with no gene match: 4. This CDR3 has 14 residues. CDR3 region: CATSIDSGRETQYF. CDR3 DNA: TGTGCCACCAGCATCGATAGCGGGAGGGAGACCCAGTACTTC.

The CDR3 is CASSPTQGALTEQYF. In nucleotides, the CDR3 is TGCGCCAGCAGCCCCACACAGGGGGCGTTAACCGAGCAGTACTTC. V and J are TRBV4-3 and TRBJ2-7; 9 bases align to TRBD1. In germline, CDR1 is LGHNA, CDR2 YSLEER. This CDR3 has 15 residues. V shed 4 bases and J 6 bases; nucleotides not matched to a gene: 10.

The chain couples TRBV7-9 to TRBJ2-3, with D tentatively TRBD1 (6 bases). Trimming took 5 bases from V and 0 from J, leaving 9 bases between them. Per the germline V gene, CDR1 is SEHNR and CDR2 is FQNEAQ (reference sequence). CDR3 length: 14 amino acids. The CDR3 sequence is CASSQGQSTDTQYF. In DNA, the CDR3 is TGTGCCAGCAGCCAAGGACAGAGCACAGATACGCAGTATTTT.

The chain is built from TRBV6-6 and TRBJ2-7, with 8 nucleotides matching TRBD1. This CDR3 has 13 amino acids. Per the germline V gene, CDR1 is MNHNY and CDR2 is SVGAGI (reference sequence). V was clipped by 7 bases and J by 1 base; unmatched bases: 3. CDR3: CASTRQGSYEQYF. The CDR3 DNA is TGTGCCAGCACCCGACAGGGGTCCTACGAGCAGTACTTC.